Listed below are T cell receptor beta chains from one sample, sequenced in a study of T cell repertoires in cytomegalovirus infection. A single record per CDR3 protein comes from TCRdb applying MiXCR to the reads. The top ten clones hold roughly 14% of a sample with 340,000 or so distinct CDR3 sequences, 20% to 25% of them seen once. No antigen has been identified for these receptors. The material sequenced was cultured PBMCs, taken from culture after CMV antigen stimulation. The receptors shown here come from a human donor in good health (CMV status not recorded). Some clones in this sample may be carry-over from other donors' samples. The CDR3 runs from the conserved cysteine through the conserved F or W. A D gene is named only where the DNA matches it firmly. A row's size may be missing; if present it is once, few, many or a size class.

- | TRBJ2-7 | 12 | TRBV6-6 | - | TGTGCCAGCACATTCCTAAACGACGAGCAGTACTTC | CASTFLNDEQYF
- | TRBJ2-5 | 13 | TRBV27 | - | TGTGCCAGCAGTTACAGGGACCAAGAGACCCAGTACTTC | CASSYRDQETQYF
- | TRBJ2-3 | 17 | TRBV7-2 | many | TGTGCCAGCAGCTTAGCGGGGGCGGCTAGTAGCACAGATACGCAGTATTTT | CASSLAGAASSTDTQYF
TRBD1 | TRBJ1-6 | 15 | TRBV12-3/TRBV12-4 | - | TGTGCCAGCAGTCCTCGGACAGGGCCCAGTTCACCCCTCCACTTT | CASSPRTGPSSPLHF
TRBD1 | TRBJ2-5 | 15 | TRBV3-1 | - | TGTGCCAGCTCTTTCCCTGGGACAGGGAGTGAGACCCAGTACTTC | CASSFPGTGSETQYF
- | TRBJ2-3 | 12 | TRBV6-5 | few | TGTGCCAGCAGTTACTGGGCAGATACGCAGTATTTT | CASSYWADTQYF
TRBD1 | TRBJ2-3 | 15 | TRBV7-8 | - | TGTGCCAGCAGTCCGCCCCCCGGACAGGGTGATACGCAGTATTTT | CASSPPPGQGDTQYF
TRBD2 | TRBJ2-1 | 15 | TRBV19 | - | TGTGCCAGTAGTATGTATACTAGCGGGAGAGGTGAGCAGTTCTTC | CASSMYTSGRGEQFF
- | TRBJ1-3 | 13 | TRBV7-2 | many | TGTGCCAGCCGTTTTTCTGGGGAGGACACCATATATTTT | CASRFSGEDTIYF
TRBD2 | TRBJ2-3 | 17 | TRBV7-9 | - | TGTGCCAGCAGCCATGCGGGAGTCGGGGTCAGTACAGATACGCAGTATTTT | CASSHAGVGVSTDTQYF
- | TRBJ1-4 | 15 | TRBV6-1 | many | TGTGCCAGCAGTTTGGAGGGGGCAACTAATGAAAAACTGTTTTTT | CASSLEGATNEKLFF
TRBD1 | TRBJ2-3 | 13 | TRBV7-2 | many | TGTGCCACCTCACAGGGGAGCACAGATACGCAGTATTTT | CATSQGSTDTQYF
- | TRBJ1-3 | 15 | TRBV6-5 | - | TGTGCCAGCAGTTACTCAGGGCCGGCTGGAAACACCATATATTTT | CASSYSGPAGNTIYF
TRBD2 | TRBJ2-1 | 14 | TRBV20-1 | once | TGCAGTGCTAGACCAAGCGGGAGTCTCTATGAGCAGTTCTTC | CSARPSGSLYEQFF
TRBD1 | TRBJ2-5 | 15 | TRBV6-1 | few | TGTGCCAGCAGTTTCGACAGGGCGGTCCGGGAGACCCAGTACTTC | CASSFDRAVRETQYF
TRBD1 | TRBJ2-5 | 18 | TRBV19 | - | TGTGCCAGTAGTATCCGTCGGACAGGGGTCAGAATCCAAGAGACCCAGTACTTC | CASSIRRTGVRIQETQYF
- | TRBJ1-6 | 14 | TRBV5-1 | - | TGCGCCAGCACGGAAAGCTCCTATAATTCACCCCTCCACTTT | CASTESSYNSPLHF